Listed below are T cell receptor beta chains from one sample, sequenced in a study of blood T cell repertoires in COVID-19. Sequencing was performed with immunoSEQ multiplex PCR; in TCRdb, only in-frame clones are kept and a portion is missing. Of 150,000 to 200,000 clones in the sample, approximately 80% were seen once. The sequenced material came from PBMCs or T cells enriched from blood (not recorded which). The receptors shown here come from a man aged 45-65 years who had recovered from COVID-19. Both conserved end residues are part of each CDR3. The D gene is left open where the match is weak. A clone size is listed for some rows: how often the clone was seen (once, few, many), or a class if it is expanded.

d_call j_call clone_size v_call cdr3_nt cdr3_aa
TRBD1 TRBJ2-7 - TRBV27 TGTGCCAGCAGTTCCCCCGGGACAGGTTCATACGAGCAGTACTTC CASSSPGTGSYEQYF
- TRBJ2-4 - TRBV6-1 TGTGCCAGCAGTGAAGCTCGCGAAAACATTCAGTACTTC CASSEARENIQYF
- TRBJ1-5 - TRBV7-6 TGTGCCAGCAGCTTAGTCGGTGGGCCCCAGCATTTT CASSLVGGPQHF
TRBD2 TRBJ2-1 - TRBV11-2 TGTGCCAGCAGCTTAAGGGGTCTGCGGGGAGGGTCCTACAATGAGCAGTTCTTC CASSLRGLRGGSYNEQFF
TRBD1 TRBJ1-6 - TRBV7-9 TGTGCCAGCAGCTCCGAAGGCCGACAGGGTCCCCTCCACTTT CASSSEGRQGPLHF
- TRBJ2-5 - TRBV28 TGTGCCAGCAGTCTGATGGGGGGAACGGTAGAGACCCAGTACTTC CASSLMGGTVETQYF
TRBD1 TRBJ2-5 - TRBV28 TGTGCCAGCAACCTTGGGACAGGGGGCGGGGAGACCCAGTACTTC CASNLGTGGGETQYF
- TRBJ1-2 - TRBV28 TGTGCCAGCAGCCTCCCGAGTGAAAATGGCTACACCTTC CASSLPSENGYTF
TRBD1 TRBJ2-3 - TRBV28 TGTGCCAGCAGTTTATCCGGGCAGGGGGACACAGATACGCAGTATTTT CASSLSGQGDTDTQYF
- TRBJ1-3 - TRBV7-8 TGTGCCAGCAGCTTCGGACAGTTTGTCTCTGGAAACACCATATATTTT CASSFGQFVSGNTIYF
TRBD1 TRBJ2-1 few TRBV3-1/TRBV3-2 TGTGCCAGCAGCCAACCTGGGACAGGGCGACATGAGCAGTTCTTC CASSQPGTGRHEQFF
TRBD1 TRBJ1-1 - TRBV5-4 TGTGCCAGCACCGAACAGGGGGCGCTGTACACTGAAGCTTTCTTT CASTEQGALYTEAFF
TRBD1 TRBJ1-4 - TRBV18 TGTGCCAGCTCCCCAGACAGGGTTGATGAAAAACTGTTTTTT CASSPDRVDEKLFF
- TRBJ1-2 - TRBV5-6 TGTGCCAGCAGCTTGAGGAACAGGGATGGCTACACCTTC CASSLRNRDGYTF
- TRBJ2-2 - TRBV11-3 TGTGCCAGCAGCCTCGGACAAGGACACCTGAACGAGGAGCTGTTTTTT CASSLGQGHLNEELFF
TRBD2 TRBJ2-5 - TRBV27 TGTGCCAGCAGTCCTTTAGCGGGAAACCCTGATCACAAAGAGACCCAGTACTTC CASSPLAGNPDHKETQYF
- TRBJ2-3 - TRBV5-1 TGCGCCAGCAGCTTGGGGGGCACTAGCACAGATACGCAGTATTTT CASSLGGTSTDTQYF
- TRBJ2-7 - TRBV19 TGTGCCAGTAGTCCCTCTGGCCCCTACGAGCAGTACTTC CASSPSGPYEQYF
- TRBJ2-4 once TRBV6-5 TGTGCCAGCAGCCAGGGTCTAGCCAAAAACATTCAGTACTTC CASSQGLAKNIQYF
- TRBJ2-3 - TRBV7-2 TGTGCCAGCAGCTTATTAGGGGGGGGAGTCACAGATACGCAGTATTTT CASSLLGGGVTDTQYF
TRBD2 TRBJ2-2 - TRBV14 TGTGCCAGCAGCCAAGTTGGTTCCGGGACTAGCGGGAGTTCTAGTGAGAACACCGGGGAGCTGTTTTTT CASSQVGSGTSGSSSENTGELFF
TRBD2 TRBJ2-2 - TRBV9 TGTGCCAGCAGCGGCACTAGCGGGAGTTCAACCGGGGAGCTGTTTTTT CASSGTSGSSTGELFF